Listed below are T cell receptor beta chains from one sample, sequenced in a study of regulatory dendritic cells for organ transplantation. Using immunoSEQ multiplex PCR, the repertoire was profiled, and TCRdb retains in-frame clones only, with some absent. The data show around 20,000 clones, over 75% seen once. The antigens these receptors bind are not known. The sample comprised naive CD4+ T cells from blood cultured with regulatory dendritic cells. These receptors were taken from a human donor in good health. CDR3s include the opening cysteine and the closing phenylalanine or tryptophan. D genes are given only for firm matches. Rows give clone size only sometimes, using once, few, many, or a class for an expanded clone.

>13|.|TRBJ2-3|TRBV6-6|.
CASSSGDTNTQYF
TGTGCCAGCAGTTCGGGGGACACTAATACGCAGTATTTT
>14|.|TRBJ2-7|TRBV30|.
CAWSSGLVTYEQYF
TGTGCCTGGAGTTCAGGATTGGTTACCTACGAGCAGTACTTC
>16|TRBD2|TRBJ2-1|TRBV30|.
CAWSVPVTSGYNEQFF
TGTGCCTGGAGTGTACCAGTGACTAGCGGATACAATGAGCAGTTCTTC
>15|TRBD2|TRBJ2-1|TRBV28|.
CASSLSGTSSHEQFF
TGTGCCAGCAGTTTATCCGGGACTAGCTCGCATGAGCAGTTCTTC
>11|.|TRBJ2-5|TRBV7-6|once
CAKNRGETQYF
TGTGCCAAAAATAGGGGAGAGACCCAGTACTTC
>14|.|TRBJ1-2|TRBV19|.
CASTHGRNWYGYTF
TGTGCCAGTACCCACGGACGGAATTGGTATGGCTACACCTTC
>16|.|TRBJ2-1|TRBV6-6|.
CASNLKGGSSYNEQFF
TGTGCCAGCAACCTCAAAGGGGGGAGCTCCTACAATGAGCAGTTCTTC
>13|.|TRBJ1-1|TRBV18|.
CASSPEWRTEAFF
TGTGCCAGCTCACCAGAGTGGAGGACTGAAGCTTTCTTT
>13|.|TRBJ1-2|TRBV30|few
CAWSGWGVGGYTF
TGTGCCTGGAGTGGCTGGGGCGTCGGTGGCTACACCTTC
>16|TRBD2|TRBJ2-3|TRBV7-9|.
CASSLGLAGITDTQYF
TGTGCCAGCAGCTTGGGTCTAGCGGGAATCACAGATACGCAGTATTTT
>16|.|TRBJ2-7|TRBV6-5|.
CASSYSGLRGSYEQYF
TGTGCCAGCAGTTACTCCGGACTGAGGGGCTCCTACGAGCAGTACTTC
>12|.|TRBJ1-2|TRBV6-5|.
CASSYRDYGYTF
TGTGCCAGCAGTTACCGCGACTATGGCTACACCTTC
>15|.|TRBJ2-3|TRBV4-2|.
CASSQVNSVPDTQYF
TGTGCCAGCAGCCAAGTTAATAGCGTCCCAGATACGCAGTATTTT
>13|.|TRBJ1-4|TRBV5-1|.
CASSLAWEEKLFF
TGCGCCAGCAGCTTGGCTTGGGAGGAAAAACTGTTTTTT
>14|.|TRBJ1-1|TRBV6-5|.
CASSPRQLNTEAFF
TGTGCCAGCAGCCCCAGGCAACTAAACACTGAAGCTTTCTTT
>15|.|TRBJ1-1|TRBV2|few
CASSRVEGMYTEAFF
TGTGCCAGCAGTCGGGTGGAGGGGATGTACACTGAAGCTTTCTTT
>15|.|TRBJ1-1|TRBV5-4|.
CASSSGETGALEAFF
TGTGCCAGCAGCTCGGGAGAGACAGGCGCCTTGGAAGCTTTCTTT
>16|.|TRBJ1-3|TRBV15|.
CATSRVYAGSGNTIYF
TGTGCCACCAGCAGAGTATACGCGGGCTCTGGAAACACCATATATTTT
>12|.|TRBJ2-3|TRBV2|.
CASSQGPDTQYF
TGTGCCAGCAGTCAGGGGCCAGATACGCAGTATTTT
>16|TRBD1|TRBJ1-2|TRBV5-1|.
CASSLRQGAQRYGYTF
TGCGCCAGCAGCTTAAGACAGGGGGCGCAGCGCTATGGCTACACCTTC
>13|.|TRBJ1-6|TRBV11-2|.
CASSPRVRSPLHF
TGTGCCAGCAGCCCGCGAGTTCGGTCACCCCTCCACTTT
>15|TRBD2|TRBJ2-1|TRBV18|.
CASSPLTGGSNEQFF
TGTGCCAGCTCACCGTTGACGGGAGGTTCAAATGAGCAGTTCTTC
>14|.|TRBJ1-4|TRBV6-5|.
CASSSSLSNEKLFF
TGTGCCAGCAGCAGCTCTCTTTCGAATGAAAAACTGTTTTTT
>12|.|TRBJ2-7|TRBV7-2|.
CASSYYSYEQYF
TGTGCCAGCAGCTATTACTCCTACGAGCAGTACTTC
>12|.|TRBJ2-2|TRBV7-6|.
CASSFEPIRLFF
TGTGCCAGCAGCTTCGAACCCATTAGGCTGTTTTTT
>15|.|TRBJ1-1|TRBV7-9|.
CASSLYRQAGTEAFF
TGTGCCAGCAGCCTTTATAGACAGGCGGGCACTGAAGCTTTCTTT
>14|TRBD1|TRBJ2-4|TRBV7-3|few
CASSLTGRGHVQYF
TGTGCCAGCAGCTTAACGGGCAGGGGGCACGTTCAGTACTTC
>15|TRBD1|TRBJ1-6|TRBV19|few
CASSTLTGSGSPLHF
TGTGCCAGTAGTACCCTGACAGGGTCGGGTTCACCCCTCCACTTT
>14|.|TRBJ1-2|TRBV6-5|.
CASSYSTAGNGYTF
TGTGCCAGCAGTTACTCCACCGCCGGGAATGGCTACACCTTC
>15|.|TRBJ1-1|TRBV7-3|.
CASSPGRGGVTEAFF
TGTGCCAGCAGCCCAGGACGGGGAGGGGTCACTGAAGCTTTCTTT
>12|.|TRBJ1-6|TRBV4-1|.
CASSSPGGRLHF
TGCGCCAGCAGCTCGCCCGGGGGTCGACTCCACTTT
>12|.|TRBJ1-3|TRBV30|.
CAWGGYGNTIYF
TGTGCCTGGGGAGGATACGGAAACACCATATATTTT
>15|TRBD1|TRBJ1-5|TRBV2|.
CASSTGGGYDQPQHF
TGTGCCAGCAGTACAGGGGGAGGCTACGATCAGCCCCAGCATTTT
>16|TRBD2|TRBJ2-5|TRBV28|.
CASSLNRLAWQETQYF
TGTGCCAGCAGTCTAAATAGACTAGCATGGCAAGAGACCCAGTACTTC
>15|.|TRBJ1-1|TRBV7-8|.
CASSIRAGTGTEAFF
TGTGCCAGCAGCATAAGAGCCGGTACAGGCACTGAAGCTTTCTTT
>13|.|TRBJ2-3|TRBV28|.
CASSLELGGTQYF
TGTGCCAGCAGTTTAGAGTTAGGGGGGACGCAGTATTTT
>16|.|TRBJ2-3|TRBV11-3|.
CASSRGAGISTDTQYF
TGTGCCAGCAGCCGGGGGGCAGGGATAAGCACAGATACGCAGTATTTT
>13|.|TRBJ2-1|TRBV7-7|.
CASSLDYYNEQFF
TGTGCTAGCAGCTTGGACTACTACAATGAGCAGTTCTTC
>14|TRBD2|TRBJ2-7|TRBV5-8|.
CASSLAGGRAEQYF
TGTGCCAGCAGCTTAGCGGGGGGGCGTGCCGAGCAGTACTTC
>11|.|TRBJ2-3|TRBV27|.
CASSFSGTQYF
TGTGCCAGCAGTTTCAGTGGTACGCAGTATTTT
>13|.|TRBJ1-2|TRBV14|.
CASSEVEGHGYTF
TGTGCCAGCAGCGAGGTGGAGGGACATGGCTACACCTTC
>16|.|TRBJ1-6|TRBV4-1|few
CASSQESAGRNSPLHF
TGCGCCAGCAGCCAAGAGTCGGCAGGGCGGAATTCACCCCTCCACTTT
>14|.|TRBJ1-4|TRBV6-1|.
CASSEWVRGEKLFF
TGTGCCAGCAGTGAATGGGTACGAGGTGAAAAACTGTTTTTT
>15|.|TRBJ2-7|TRBV29-1|.
CSVDGLEGIPYEQYF
TGCAGCGTTGATGGTTTGGAGGGGATTCCCTACGAGCAGTACTTC
>12|.|TRBJ1-5|TRBV19|.
CASSIRDQPQHF
TGTGCCAGTAGTATAAGGGATCAGCCCCAGCATTTT
>14|.|TRBJ2-7|TRBV4-3|.
CASSQDVGAYEQYF
TGCGCCAGCAGCCAAGATGTGGGGGCCTACGAGCAGTACTTC
>13|.|TRBJ2-5|TRBV7-6|.
CASSRGLLETQYF
TGTGCCAGCAGCCGGGGGCTCCTGGAGACCCAGTACTTC
>11|TRBD2|TRBJ2-3|TRBV30|.
CAWRSGSISYF
TGTGCCTGGAGGAGCGGGAGTATCTCGTATTTT
>12|TRBD1|TRBJ1-2|TRBV19|.
CASRTGGTGYTF
TGTGCCAGTAGGACAGGGGGGACTGGCTACACCTTC
>14|.|TRBJ2-7|TRBV28|.
CASCWGVQNYEQYF
TGTGCCAGCTGCTGGGGGGTCCAAAACTATGAGCAGTACTTC
>16|.|TRBJ2-4|TRBV28|.
CASSLWVDWGKNIQYF
TGTGCCAGCAGTTTATGGGTGGACTGGGGCAAAAACATTCAGTACTTC
>12|.|TRBJ1-2|TRBV29-1|once
CSVEDLLRFYTF
TGCAGCGTTGAAGATCTTCTCCGCTTCTACACCTTC
>15|TRBD1|TRBJ1-3|TRBV28|.
CASSLRGLSGNTIYF
TGTGCCAGCAGTTTGAGGGGGCTCTCTGGAAACACCATATATTTT
>15|TRBD1|TRBJ1-2|TRBV7-2|.
CASSLSGGPDYGYTF
TGTGCCAGCAGCTTATCAGGGGGCCCAGACTATGGCTACACCTTC
>15|.|TRBJ1-1|TRBV6-6|.
CASSYPGLGNTEAFF
TGTGCCAGCAGCTACCCCGGACTGGGGAACACTGAAGCTTTCTTT